The T cell receptor beta chain described here comes from a study of blood T cell repertoires in COVID-19 (dated by TCRdb to about 2020). Context from the whole study: The collaborator samples originated in the United States, Italy and Spain and spanned the acute and convalescent phases of COVID-19. Deeply sampled blood TCRbeta repertoires from subjects exposed to, actively infected with, or recovered from COVID-19 were included in the dataset. Where HLA class I and class II types were available, the types were taken from metadata supplied by the sample provider, not from assay-based typing. The repertoires were released in a freely available public database intended as a resource for research on the immune response to SARS-CoV-2. A de-identified subject ID, COVID-19 status, age in years and sex were almost always included in the sample metadata. The samples were drawn from the first 160 participants of the ongoing ImmuneRACE study and from 1,254 subjects provided by 6 global collaborators. The material from the prospective study consisted of cDNA or gDNA derived from T cells, B-cell-depleted T cells, or PBMCs.

TCRbeta CDR3 regions were amplified from genomic DNA by means of the immunoSEQ Assay, a bias-controlled multiplex PCR. The authors processed their data as follows. Nucleated cell counts per sample were estimated from amplification of reference gene primers within the assay. To quantify the absolute abundance of each unique TCRbeta CDR3 rearrangement, sequence reads were collapsed and filtered. For each sample, productive Simpson clonality was calculated as the square root of Simpson's diversity index across productive rearrangements. TCRdb limited this immuneACCESS table to in-frame rearrangements with V and J called. A share of clones is missing; checked studies link under half to unresolved V genes, and the rest is unexplained. The V and J calls and clone size are taken from that table; D and trimming were inferred from the DNA. The sample yields approximately 230,000 clones; 88% were counted once. The ten biggest clones cover 1.2% to 1.5% of the sample.

What the work shows at the level of the full study, not this receptor alone: The amount of clinical and demographic metadata varied by source and participant and was provided uncurated.

Note on this clone: Its antigen is still unknown. It has no much larger one-base neighbor in the sample; base qualities were not kept.

Including cysteine and phenylalanine, the CDR3 has 16 amino acids. Only the CDR3 DNA is retained, 48 bases long and in frame from the first base. The germline V gene encodes CDR1 SGHAT and CDR2 FQDESV (reference sequence). The germline ends are 14 bases apart after V is trimmed by 2 bases and J by 4 bases. Each collaborating institution followed its own protocols to collect whole blood in K2EDTA tubes. For TCRbeta analysis, collaborators shipped samples as frozen whole blood, isolated PBMCs, or DNA extracted from either of those sample types. The sequence links TRBV11-1 to TRBJ2-2; TRBD2 is perhaps the D gene, given 5 matching bases. The TCR sequence derives from a man aged 80 or over with acute or convalescent COVID-19. What was sequenced was peripheral blood. Read as DNA, the sequence is TGTGCCAGCAGCTTAAACAGCGGAGCAAGCACCGGGGAGCTGTTTTTT. This translates into CASSLNSGASTGELFF.